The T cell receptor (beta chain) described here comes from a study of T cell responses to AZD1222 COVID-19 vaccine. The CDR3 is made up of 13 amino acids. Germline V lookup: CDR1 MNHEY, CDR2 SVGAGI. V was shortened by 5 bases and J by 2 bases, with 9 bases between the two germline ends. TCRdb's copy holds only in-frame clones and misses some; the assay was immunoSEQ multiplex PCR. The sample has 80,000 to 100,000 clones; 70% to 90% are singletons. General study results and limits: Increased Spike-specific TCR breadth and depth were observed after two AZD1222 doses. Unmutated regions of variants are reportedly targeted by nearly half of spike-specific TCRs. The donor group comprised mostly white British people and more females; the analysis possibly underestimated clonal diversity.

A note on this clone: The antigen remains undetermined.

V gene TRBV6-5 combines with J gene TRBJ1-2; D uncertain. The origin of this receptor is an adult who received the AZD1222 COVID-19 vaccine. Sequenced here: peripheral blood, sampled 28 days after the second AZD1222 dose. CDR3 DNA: TGTGCCAGCAGTCCAGAACCCAACTATGGCTACACCTTC. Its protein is CASSPEPNYGYTF.